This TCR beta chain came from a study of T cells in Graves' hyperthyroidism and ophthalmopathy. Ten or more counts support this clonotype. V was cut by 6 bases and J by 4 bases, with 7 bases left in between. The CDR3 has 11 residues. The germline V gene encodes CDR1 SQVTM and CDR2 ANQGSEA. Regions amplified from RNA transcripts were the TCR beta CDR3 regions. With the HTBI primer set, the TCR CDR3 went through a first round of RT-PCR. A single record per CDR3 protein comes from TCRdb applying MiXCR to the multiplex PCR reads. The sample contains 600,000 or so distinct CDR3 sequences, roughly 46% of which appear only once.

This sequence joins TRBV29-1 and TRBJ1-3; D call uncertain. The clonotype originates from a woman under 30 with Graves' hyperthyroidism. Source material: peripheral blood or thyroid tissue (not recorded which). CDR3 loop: CSVVTGNTIYF. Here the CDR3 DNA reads TGCAGCGTCGTCACAGGAAACACCATATATTTT.